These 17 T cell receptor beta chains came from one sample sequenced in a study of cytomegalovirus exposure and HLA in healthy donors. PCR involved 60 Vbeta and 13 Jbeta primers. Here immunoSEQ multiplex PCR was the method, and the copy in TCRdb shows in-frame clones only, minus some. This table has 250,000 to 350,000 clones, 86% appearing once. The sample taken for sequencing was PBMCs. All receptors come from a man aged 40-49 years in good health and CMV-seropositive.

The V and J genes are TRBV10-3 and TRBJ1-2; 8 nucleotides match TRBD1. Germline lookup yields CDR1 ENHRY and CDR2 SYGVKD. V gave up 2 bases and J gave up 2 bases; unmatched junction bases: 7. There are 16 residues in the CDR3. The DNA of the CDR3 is TGTGCCATCAGTGAGGCAGGGGGCGCCCCCAACTATGGCTACACCTTC. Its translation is CAISEAGGAPNYGYTF.

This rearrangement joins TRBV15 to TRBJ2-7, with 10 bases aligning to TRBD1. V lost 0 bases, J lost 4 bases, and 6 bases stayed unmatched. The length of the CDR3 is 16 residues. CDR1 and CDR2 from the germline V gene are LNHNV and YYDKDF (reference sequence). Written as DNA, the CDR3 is TGTGCCACCAGCAGAGATCTCGGGACAGGGGATTACGAGCAGTACTTC. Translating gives CATSRDLGTGDYEQYF.

CDR3 protein: CAGWEGRNTEAFF. CDR3 in DNA: TGTGCCGGTTGGGAGGGACGGAACACTGAAGCTTTCTTT. V is TRBV6-1 and J is TRBJ1-1, with a possible D match to TRBD1 (5 bases). Germline V gives CDR1 MNHNS, CDR2 SASEGT. This CDR3 region has 13 residues. Trimming stripped 11 bases from V and 1 base from J, with 14 bases between.

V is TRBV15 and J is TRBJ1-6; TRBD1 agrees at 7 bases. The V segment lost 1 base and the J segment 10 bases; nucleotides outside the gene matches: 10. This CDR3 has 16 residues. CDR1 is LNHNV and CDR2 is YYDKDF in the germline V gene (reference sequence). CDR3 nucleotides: TGTGCCACCAGCAGAGTAGGACAGGAAAAGAGATCACCCCTCCACTTT. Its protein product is CATSRVGQEKRSPLHF.

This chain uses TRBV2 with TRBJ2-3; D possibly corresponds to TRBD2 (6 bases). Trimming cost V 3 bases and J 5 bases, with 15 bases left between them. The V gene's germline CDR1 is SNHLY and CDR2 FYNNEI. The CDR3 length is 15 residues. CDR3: CASSEWGTGGDTQYF. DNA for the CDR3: TGTGCCAGCAGTGAGTGGGGGACCGGGGGAGATACGCAGTATTTT.

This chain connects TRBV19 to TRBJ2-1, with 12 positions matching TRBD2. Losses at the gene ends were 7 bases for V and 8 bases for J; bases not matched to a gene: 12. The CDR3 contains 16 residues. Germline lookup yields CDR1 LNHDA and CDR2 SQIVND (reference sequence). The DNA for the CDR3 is TGTGCCAGTAAGAGACGGACTAGCGGGATAAGGGATGAGCAGTTCTTC. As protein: CASKRRTSGIRDEQFF.

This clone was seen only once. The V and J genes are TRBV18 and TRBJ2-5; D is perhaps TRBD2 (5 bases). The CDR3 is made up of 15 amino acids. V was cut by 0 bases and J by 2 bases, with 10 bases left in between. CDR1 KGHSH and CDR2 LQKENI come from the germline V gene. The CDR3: CASSPPGGSQETQYF. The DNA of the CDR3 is TGTGCCAGCTCACCACCGGGCGGGTCACAAGAGACCCAGTACTTC.

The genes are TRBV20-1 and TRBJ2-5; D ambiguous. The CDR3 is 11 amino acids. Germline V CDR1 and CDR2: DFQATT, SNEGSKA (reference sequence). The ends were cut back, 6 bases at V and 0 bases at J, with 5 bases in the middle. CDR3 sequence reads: CSAQYQETQYF. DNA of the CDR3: TGCAGTGCACAGTACCAAGAGACCCAGTACTTC.

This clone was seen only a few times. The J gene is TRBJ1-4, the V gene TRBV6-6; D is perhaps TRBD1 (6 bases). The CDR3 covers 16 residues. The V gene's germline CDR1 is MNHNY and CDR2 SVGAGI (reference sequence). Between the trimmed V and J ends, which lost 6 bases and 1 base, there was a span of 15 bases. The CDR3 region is CASRNTGGGTNEKLFF. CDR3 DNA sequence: TGTGCCAGCAGGAACACTGGGGGCGGAACTAATGAAAAACTGTTTTTT.

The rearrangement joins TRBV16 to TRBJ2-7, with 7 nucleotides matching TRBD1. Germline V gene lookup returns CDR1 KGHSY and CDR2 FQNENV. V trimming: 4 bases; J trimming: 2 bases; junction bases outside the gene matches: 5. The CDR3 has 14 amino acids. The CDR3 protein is CASSLTGNAYEQYF. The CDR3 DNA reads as TGTGCCAGCAGCCTGACAGGGAACGCCTACGAGCAGTACTTC. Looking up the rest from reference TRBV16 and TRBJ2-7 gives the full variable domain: GEEVAQTPKHLVRGEGQKAKLYCAPIKGHSYVFWYQQVLKNEFKFLISFQNENVFDETGMPKERFSAKCLPNSPCSLEIQATKLEDSAVYFCASSLTGNAYEQYFGPGTRLTVT.

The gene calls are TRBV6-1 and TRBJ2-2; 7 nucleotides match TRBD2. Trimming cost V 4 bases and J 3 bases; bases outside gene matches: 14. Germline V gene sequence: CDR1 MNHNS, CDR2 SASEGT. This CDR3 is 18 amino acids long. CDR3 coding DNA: TGTGCCAGCAGTGCTGGCGGGAGTATCTTTTTACACACCGGGGAGCTGTTTTTT. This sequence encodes CASSAGGSIFLHTGELFF.

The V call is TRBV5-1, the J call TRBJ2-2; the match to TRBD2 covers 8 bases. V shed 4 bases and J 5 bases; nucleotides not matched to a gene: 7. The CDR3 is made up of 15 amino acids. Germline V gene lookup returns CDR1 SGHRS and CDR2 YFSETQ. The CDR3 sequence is CASSLSGSRTGELFF. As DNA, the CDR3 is TGCGCCAGCAGCCTAAGCGGGAGTCGTACCGGGGAGCTGTTTTTT.

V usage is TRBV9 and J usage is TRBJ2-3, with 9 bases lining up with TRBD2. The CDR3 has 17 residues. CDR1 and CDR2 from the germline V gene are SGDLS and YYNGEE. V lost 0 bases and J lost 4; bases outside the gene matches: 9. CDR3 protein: CASSVEASGAGADTQYF. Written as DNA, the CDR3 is TGTGCCAGCAGCGTAGAGGCTAGCGGGGCCGGGGCAGATACGCAGTATTTT.

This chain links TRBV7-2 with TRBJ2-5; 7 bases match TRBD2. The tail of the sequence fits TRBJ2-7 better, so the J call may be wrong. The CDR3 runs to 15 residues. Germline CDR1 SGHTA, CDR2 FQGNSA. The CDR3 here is CASSLAGGSSYEQYF. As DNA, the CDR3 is TGTGCCAGCAGCTTAGCGGGCGGGAGCTCCTACGAGCAGTACTTC.

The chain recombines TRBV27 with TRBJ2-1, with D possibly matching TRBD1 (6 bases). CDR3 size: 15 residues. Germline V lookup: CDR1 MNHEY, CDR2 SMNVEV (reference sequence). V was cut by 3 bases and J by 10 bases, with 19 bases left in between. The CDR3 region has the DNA TGTGCCAGCAGTTTGGGACATGCGGCGCCAGGCGAGCAGTTCTTC. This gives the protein CASSLGHAAPGEQFF.

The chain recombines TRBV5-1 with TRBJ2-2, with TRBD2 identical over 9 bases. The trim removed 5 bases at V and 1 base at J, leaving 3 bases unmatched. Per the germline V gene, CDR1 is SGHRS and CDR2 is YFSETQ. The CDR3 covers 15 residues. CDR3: CASRLTSGNTGELFF. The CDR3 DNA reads TGCGCCAGCAGACTGACTAGCGGGAACACCGGGGAGCTGTTTTTT.

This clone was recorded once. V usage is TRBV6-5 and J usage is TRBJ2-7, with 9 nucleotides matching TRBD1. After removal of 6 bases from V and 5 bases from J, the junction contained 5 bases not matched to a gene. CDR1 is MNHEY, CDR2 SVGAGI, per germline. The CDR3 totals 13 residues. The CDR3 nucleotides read TGTGCCAGCAGACCCGACAGGGGGGACGAGCAGTACTTC. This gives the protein CASRPDRGDEQYF.